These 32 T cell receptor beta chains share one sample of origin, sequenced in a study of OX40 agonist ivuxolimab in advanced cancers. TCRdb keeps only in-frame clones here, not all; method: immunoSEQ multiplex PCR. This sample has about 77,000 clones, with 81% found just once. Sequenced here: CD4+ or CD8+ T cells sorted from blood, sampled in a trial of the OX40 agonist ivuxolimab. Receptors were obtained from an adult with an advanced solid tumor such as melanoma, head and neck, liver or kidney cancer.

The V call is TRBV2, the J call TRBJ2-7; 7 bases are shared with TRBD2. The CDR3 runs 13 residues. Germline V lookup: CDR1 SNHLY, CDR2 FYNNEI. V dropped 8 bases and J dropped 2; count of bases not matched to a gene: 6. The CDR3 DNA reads TGTGCCAGCCGACTAGCTGGGACCTACGAGCAGTACTTC. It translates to CASRLAGTYEQYF.

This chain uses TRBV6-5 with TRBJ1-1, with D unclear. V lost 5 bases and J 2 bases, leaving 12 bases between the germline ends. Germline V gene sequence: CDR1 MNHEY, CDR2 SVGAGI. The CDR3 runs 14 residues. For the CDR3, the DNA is TGTGCCAGCAGTCGACCACTAGCAAACACTGAAGCTTTCTTT. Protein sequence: CASSRPLANTEAFF.

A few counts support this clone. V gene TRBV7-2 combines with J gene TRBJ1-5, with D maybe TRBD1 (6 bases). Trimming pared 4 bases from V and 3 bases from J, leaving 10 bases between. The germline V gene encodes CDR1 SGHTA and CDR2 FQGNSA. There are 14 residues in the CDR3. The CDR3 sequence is CASSWGHNNQPQHF. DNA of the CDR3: TGTGCCAGCAGCTGGGGACACAACAATCAGCCCCAGCATTTT.

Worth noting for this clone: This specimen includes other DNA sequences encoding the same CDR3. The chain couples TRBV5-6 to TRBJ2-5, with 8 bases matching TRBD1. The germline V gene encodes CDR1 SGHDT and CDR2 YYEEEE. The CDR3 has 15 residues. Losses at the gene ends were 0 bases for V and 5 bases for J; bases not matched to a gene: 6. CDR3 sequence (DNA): TGTGCCAGCAGCTTGGTCGCAGGGGGCCGGGAGACCCAGTACTTC. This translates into CASSLVAGGRETQYF.

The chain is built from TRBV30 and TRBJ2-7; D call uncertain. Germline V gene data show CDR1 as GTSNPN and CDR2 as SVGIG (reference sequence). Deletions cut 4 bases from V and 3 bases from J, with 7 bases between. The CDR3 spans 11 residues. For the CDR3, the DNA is TGTGCCTGGACGAAGAACTACGAGCAGTACTTC. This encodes CAWTKNYEQYF.

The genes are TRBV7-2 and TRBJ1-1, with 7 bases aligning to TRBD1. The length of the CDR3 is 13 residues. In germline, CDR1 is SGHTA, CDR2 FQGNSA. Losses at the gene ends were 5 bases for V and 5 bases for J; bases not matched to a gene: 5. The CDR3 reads CASSEGARTEAFF. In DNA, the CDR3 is TGTGCCAGCAGCGAGGGGGCGCGGACTGAAGCTTTCTTT.

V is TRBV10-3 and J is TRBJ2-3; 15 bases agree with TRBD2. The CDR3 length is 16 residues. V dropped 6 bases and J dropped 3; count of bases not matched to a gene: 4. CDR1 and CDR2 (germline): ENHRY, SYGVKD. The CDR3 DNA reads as TGTGCCATCAGGAGGACTAGCGGGGGGGCAACAGATACGCAGTATTTT. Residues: CAIRRTSGGATDTQYF.

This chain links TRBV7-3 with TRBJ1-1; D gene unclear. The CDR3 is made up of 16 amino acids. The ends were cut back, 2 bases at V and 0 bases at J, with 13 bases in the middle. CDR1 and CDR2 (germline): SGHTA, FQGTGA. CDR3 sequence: CASSLVGPDMNTEAFF. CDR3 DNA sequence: TGTGCCAGCAGCTTAGTAGGTCCCGATATGAACACTGAAGCTTTCTTT.

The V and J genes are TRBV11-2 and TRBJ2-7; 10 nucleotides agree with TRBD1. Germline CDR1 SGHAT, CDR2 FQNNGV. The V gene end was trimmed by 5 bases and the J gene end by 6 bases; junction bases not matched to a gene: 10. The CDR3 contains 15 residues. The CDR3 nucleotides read TGTGCCAGCAGCGCCAGCCGGGACAGGGGCCGCGAGCAGTACTTC. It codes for CASSASRDRGREQYF.

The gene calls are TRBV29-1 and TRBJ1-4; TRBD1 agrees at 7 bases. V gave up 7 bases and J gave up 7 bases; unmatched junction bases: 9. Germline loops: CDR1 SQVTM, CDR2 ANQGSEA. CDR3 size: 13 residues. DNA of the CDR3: TGCAGCGCAATCTCGACAGGGATTGAAAAACTGTTTTTT. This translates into CSAISTGIEKLFF.

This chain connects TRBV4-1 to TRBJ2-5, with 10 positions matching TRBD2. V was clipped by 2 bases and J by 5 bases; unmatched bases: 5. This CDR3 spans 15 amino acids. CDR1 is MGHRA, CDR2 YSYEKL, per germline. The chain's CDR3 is CASSQKRGGIETQYF. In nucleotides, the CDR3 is TGCGCCAGCAGCCAAAAGCGGGGGGGCATCGAGACCCAGTACTTC.

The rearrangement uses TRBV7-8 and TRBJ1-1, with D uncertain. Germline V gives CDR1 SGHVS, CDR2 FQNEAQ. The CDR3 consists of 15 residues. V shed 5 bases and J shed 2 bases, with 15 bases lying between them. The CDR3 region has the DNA TGTGCCAGCAGCCTCGACACTTCCCTAAACACTGAAGCTTTCTTT. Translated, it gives CASSLDTSLNTEAFF. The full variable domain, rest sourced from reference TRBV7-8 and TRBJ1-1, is GAGVSQSPRYKVAKRGQDVALRCDPISGHVSLFWYQQALGQGPEFLTYFQNEAQLDKSGLPSDRFFAERPEGSVSTLKIQRTQQEDSAVYLCASSLDTSLNTEAFFGQGTRLTVV.

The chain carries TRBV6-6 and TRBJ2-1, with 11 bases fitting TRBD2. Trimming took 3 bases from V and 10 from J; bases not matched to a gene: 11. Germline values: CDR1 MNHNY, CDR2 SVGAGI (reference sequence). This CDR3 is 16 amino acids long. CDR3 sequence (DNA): TGTGCCAGCAGTTATATGGTAGCGGGAGGGCCAGGGGAGCAGTTCTTC. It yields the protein CASSYMVAGGPGEQFF.

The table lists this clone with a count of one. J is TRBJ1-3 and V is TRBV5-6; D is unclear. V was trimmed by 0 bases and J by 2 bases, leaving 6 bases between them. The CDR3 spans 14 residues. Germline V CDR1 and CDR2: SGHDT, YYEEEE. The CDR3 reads CASSLARTGNTIYF. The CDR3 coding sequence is TGTGCCAGCAGCTTGGCCCGAACTGGAAACACCATATATTTT. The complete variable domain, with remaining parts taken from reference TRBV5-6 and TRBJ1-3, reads DAGVTQSPTHLIKTRGQQVTLRCSPKSGHDTVSWYQQALGQGPQFIFQYYEEEERQRGNFPDRFSGHQFPNYSSELNVNALLLGDSALYLCASSLARTGNTIYFGEGSWLTVV.

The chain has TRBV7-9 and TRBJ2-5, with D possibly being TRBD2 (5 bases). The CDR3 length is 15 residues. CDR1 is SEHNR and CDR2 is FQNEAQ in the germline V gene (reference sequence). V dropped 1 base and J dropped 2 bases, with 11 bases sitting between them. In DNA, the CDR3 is TGTGCCAGCAGCTTAGGCCAGCGAGGGCAAGAGACCCAGTACTTC. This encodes CASSLGQRGQETQYF.

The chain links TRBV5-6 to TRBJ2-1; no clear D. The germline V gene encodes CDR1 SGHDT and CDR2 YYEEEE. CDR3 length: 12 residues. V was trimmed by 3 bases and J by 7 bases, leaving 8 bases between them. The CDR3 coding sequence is TGTGCCAGCAGCTCGACCAGTAATGAGCAGTTCTTC. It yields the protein CASSSTSNEQFF.

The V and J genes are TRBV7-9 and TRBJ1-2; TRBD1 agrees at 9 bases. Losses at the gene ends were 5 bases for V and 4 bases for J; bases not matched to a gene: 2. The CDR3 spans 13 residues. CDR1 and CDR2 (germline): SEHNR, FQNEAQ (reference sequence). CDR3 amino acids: CASSPTGGYGYTF. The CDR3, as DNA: TGTGCCAGCAGCCCGACAGGGGGCTATGGCTACACCTTC.

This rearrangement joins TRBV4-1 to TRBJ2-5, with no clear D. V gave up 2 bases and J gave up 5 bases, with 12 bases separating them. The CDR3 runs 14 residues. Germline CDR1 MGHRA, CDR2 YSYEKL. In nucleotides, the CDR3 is TGCGCCAGCAGCCAAAAACCCCTTGGGGAGACCCAGTACTTC. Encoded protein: CASSQKPLGETQYF.

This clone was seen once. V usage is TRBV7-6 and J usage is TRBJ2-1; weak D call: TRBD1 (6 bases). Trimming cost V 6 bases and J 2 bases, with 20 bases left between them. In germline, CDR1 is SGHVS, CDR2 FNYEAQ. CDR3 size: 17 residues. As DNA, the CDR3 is TGTGCCAGCAGTCTGGATACCCTCAGGGGCGCCTACAATGAGCAGTTCTTC. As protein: CASSLDTLRGAYNEQFF.

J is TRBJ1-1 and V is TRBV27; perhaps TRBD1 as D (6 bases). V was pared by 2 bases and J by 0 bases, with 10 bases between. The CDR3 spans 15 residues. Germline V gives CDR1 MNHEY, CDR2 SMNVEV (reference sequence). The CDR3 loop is CASSLGGGMNTEAFF. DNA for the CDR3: TGTGCCAGCAGTTTAGGGGGGGGCATGAACACTGAAGCTTTCTTT.

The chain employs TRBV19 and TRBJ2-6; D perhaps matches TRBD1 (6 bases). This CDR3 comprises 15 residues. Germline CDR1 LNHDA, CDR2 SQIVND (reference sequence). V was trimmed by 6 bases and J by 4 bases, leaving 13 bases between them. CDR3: CASRQGFGGANVLTF. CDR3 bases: TGTGCCAGTAGACAGGGTTTTGGGGGGGCCAACGTCCTGACTTTC.

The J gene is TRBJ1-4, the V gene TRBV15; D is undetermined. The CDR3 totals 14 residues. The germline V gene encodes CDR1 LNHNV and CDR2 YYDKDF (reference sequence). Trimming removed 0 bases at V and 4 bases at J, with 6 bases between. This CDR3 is CATSRDLGNEKLFF. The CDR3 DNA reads TGTGCCACCAGCAGAGATCTCGGTAATGAAAAACTGTTTTTT.

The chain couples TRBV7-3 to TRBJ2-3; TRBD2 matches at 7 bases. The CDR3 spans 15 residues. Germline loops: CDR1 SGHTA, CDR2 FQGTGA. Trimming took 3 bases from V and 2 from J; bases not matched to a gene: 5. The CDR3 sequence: CASSLAGTNTDTQYF. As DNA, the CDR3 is TGTGCCAGCAGCTTGGCGGGGACTAACACAGATACGCAGTATTTT.

As DNA, the CDR3 is TGCGCCAGCAGCTTGGACCTAGCGGGAGTGGGGGAGCAGTACTTC. Translating it yields CASSLDLAGVGEQYF. The J gene is TRBJ2-7, the V gene TRBV5-1, with 10 bases fitting TRBD2. Trimming cost V 0 bases and J 7 bases; bases outside gene matches: 7. This CDR3 has 15 residues. Germline V CDR1 and CDR2: SGHRS, YFSETQ. The full variable domain, with the rest looked up from reference TRBV5-1 and TRBJ2-7, is KAGVTQTPRYLIKTRGQQVTLSCSPISGHRSVSWYQQTPGQGLQFLFEYFSETQRNKGNFPGRFSGRQFSNSRSEMNVSTLELGDSALYLCASSLDLAGVGEQYFGPGTRLTVT.

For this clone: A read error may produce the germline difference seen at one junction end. CDR3 in DNA: TGTGCCAGCAGCCGGAGGGACAAGGAGCAGTTCTTC. Its protein product is CASSRRDKEQFF. The chain joins TRBV9 to TRBJ2-1; D is perhaps TRBD1 or TRBD2 (6 bases each). The CDR3 extends over 12 amino acids. Germline lookup yields CDR1 SGDLS and CDR2 YYNGEE.

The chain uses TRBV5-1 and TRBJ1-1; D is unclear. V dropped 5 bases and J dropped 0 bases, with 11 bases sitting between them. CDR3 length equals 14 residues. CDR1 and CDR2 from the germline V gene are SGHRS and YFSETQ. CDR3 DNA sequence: TGCGCCAGCAGGATCTCGGACCTGAACACTGAAGCTTTCTTT. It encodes CASRISDLNTEAFF.

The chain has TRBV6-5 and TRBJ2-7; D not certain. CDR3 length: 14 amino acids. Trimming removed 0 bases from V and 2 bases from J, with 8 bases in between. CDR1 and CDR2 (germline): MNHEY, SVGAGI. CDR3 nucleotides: TGTGCCAGCAGTTACTCGGCGGATCCCTACGAGCAGTACTTC. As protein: CASSYSADPYEQYF.

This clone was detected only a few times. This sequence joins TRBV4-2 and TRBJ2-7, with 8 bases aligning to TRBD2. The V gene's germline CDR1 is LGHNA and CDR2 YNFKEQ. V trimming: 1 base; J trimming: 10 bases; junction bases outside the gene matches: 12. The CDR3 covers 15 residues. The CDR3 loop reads CASSQGAGVPLHQYF. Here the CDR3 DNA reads TGTGCCAGCAGCCAAGGAGCGGGAGTTCCCTTACATCAGTACTTC.

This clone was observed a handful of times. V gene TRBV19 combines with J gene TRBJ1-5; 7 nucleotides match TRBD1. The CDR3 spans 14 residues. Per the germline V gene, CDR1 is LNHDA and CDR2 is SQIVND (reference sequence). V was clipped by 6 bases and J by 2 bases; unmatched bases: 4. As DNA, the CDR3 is TGTGCCAGTAGCCAAACAGGGGGCAATCAGCCCCAGCATTTT. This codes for CASSQTGGNQPQHF.

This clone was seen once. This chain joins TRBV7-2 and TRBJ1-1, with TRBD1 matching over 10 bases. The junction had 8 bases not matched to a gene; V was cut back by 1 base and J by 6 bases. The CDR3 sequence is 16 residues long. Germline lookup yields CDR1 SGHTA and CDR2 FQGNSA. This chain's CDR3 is CASSLGQGAGVAEAFF. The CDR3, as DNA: TGTGCCAGCAGCTTAGGACAGGGGGCTGGGGTGGCTGAAGCTTTCTTT.

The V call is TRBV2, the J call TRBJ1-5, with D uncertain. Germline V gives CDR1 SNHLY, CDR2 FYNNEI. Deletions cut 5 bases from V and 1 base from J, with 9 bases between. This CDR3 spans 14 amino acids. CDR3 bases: TGTGCCAGCAGTATGACTGGGAGCAATCAGCCCCAGCATTTT. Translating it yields CASSMTGSNQPQHF.

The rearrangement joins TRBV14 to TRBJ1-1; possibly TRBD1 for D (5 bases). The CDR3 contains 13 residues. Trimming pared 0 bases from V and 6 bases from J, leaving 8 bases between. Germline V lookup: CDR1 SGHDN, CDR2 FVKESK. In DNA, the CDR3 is TGTGCCAGCAGCCAAGATTGGGGCTCTGAAGCTTTCTTT. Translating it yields CASSQDWGSEAFF.